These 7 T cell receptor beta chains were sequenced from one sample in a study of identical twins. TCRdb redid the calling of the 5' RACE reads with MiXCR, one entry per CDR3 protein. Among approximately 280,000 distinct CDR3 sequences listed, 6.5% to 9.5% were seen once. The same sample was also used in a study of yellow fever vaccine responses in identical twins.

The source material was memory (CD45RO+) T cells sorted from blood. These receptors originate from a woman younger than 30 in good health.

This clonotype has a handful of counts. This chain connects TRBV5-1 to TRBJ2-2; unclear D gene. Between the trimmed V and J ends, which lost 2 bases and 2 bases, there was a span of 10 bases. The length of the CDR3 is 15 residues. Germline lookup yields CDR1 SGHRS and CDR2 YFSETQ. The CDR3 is CASSLNSANTGELFF. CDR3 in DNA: TGCGCCAGCAGCTTAAATTCGGCCAACACCGGGGAGCTGTTTTTT.

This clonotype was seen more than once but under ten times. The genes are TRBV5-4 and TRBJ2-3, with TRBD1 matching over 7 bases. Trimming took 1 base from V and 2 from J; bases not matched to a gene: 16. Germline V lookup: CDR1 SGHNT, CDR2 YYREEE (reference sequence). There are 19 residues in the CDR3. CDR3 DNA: TGTGCCAGCAGCTTGCTGACAGGGCTACCTAACACCTACACAGATACGCAGTATTTT. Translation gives CASSLLTGLPNTYTDTQYF.

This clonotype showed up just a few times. The CDR3 here is CASSYLWGLDVGEQYF. CDR3 DNA: TGTGCCAGCAGTTATTTATGGGGGCTAGATGTTGGCGAGCAGTACTTC. This chain joins TRBV6-5 and TRBJ2-7, with D tentatively TRBD1 (6 bases). Germline V gene lookup returns CDR1 MNHEY and CDR2 SVGAGI. The CDR3 runs 16 residues. The V end was cut by 3 bases, the J end by 6 bases, with 21 bases between.

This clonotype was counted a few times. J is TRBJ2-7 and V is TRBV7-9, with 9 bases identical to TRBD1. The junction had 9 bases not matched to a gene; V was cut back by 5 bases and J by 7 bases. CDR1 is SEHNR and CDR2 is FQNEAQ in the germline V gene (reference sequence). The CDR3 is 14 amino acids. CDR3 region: CASSPRTGAGEQYV. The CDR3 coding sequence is TGTGCCAGCAGCCCCCGGACAGGGGCCGGGGAGCAGTACGTC.

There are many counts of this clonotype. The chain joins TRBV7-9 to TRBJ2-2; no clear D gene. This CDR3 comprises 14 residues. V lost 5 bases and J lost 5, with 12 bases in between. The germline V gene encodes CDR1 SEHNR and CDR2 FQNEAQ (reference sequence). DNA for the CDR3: TGTGCCAGCAGCCTGATACAGAGAACCGGGGAGCTGTTTTTT. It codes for CASSLIQRTGELFF.

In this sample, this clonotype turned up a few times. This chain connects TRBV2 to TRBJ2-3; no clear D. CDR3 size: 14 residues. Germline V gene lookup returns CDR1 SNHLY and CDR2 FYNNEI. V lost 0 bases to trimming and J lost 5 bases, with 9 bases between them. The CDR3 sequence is CASSEAGPIDTQYF. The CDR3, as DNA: TGTGCCAGCAGTGAAGCGGGTCCCATAGATACGCAGTATTTT.

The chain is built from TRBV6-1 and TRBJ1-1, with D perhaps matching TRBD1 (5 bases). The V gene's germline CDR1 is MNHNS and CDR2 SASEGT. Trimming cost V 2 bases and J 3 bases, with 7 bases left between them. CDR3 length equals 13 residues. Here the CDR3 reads CASSEFRDTEAFF. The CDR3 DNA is TGTGCCAGCAGTGAATTCAGGGACACTGAAGCTTTCTTT.